Listed below are T cell receptor beta chains from one sample, sequenced in a study of cytomegalovirus exposure and HLA in healthy donors. Here immunoSEQ multiplex PCR was the method, and the copy in TCRdb shows in-frame clones only, minus some. Seen here are 200,000 to 250,000 clones, roughly 85% observed once, and the top ten hold 1.5% to 2%. Sequences were obtained from PBMCs. The receptors stem from a man between 18 and 35 years old in good health and CMV-seronegative. Each CDR3 is given with its conserved first and last residue. A D gene is named only where the DNA matches it firmly. A row's size may be missing; if present it is once, few, many or a size class.

d_call clone_size j_call v_call cdr3_nt cdr3_aa
- - TRBJ2-7 TRBV5-1 TGCGCCAGCAGCTTGGAGGGGGACACCTACGAGCAGTACTTC CASSLEGDTYEQYF
TRBD1 few TRBJ1-1 TRBV25-1 TGTGCCAGTCTGCCCCAGGGGGACACTGAAGCTTTCTTT CASLPQGDTEAFF
TRBD2 - TRBJ2-1 TRBV7-2 TGTGCCAGCAGAAATAGAGACGGCGGGAGGGCCACCAATGAGCAGTTCTTC CASRNRDGGRATNEQFF
TRBD1 - TRBJ1-5 TRBV6-5 TGTGCCAGCGGCGACAGGGCCAATCAGCCCCAGCATTTT CASGDRANQPQHF
- - TRBJ2-3 TRBV5-8 TGTGCCAGCAGCTTGGGGGTTAGCGGAGAAACCACAGATACGCAGTATTTT CASSLGVSGETTDTQYF
- - TRBJ1-6 TRBV15 TGTGCCACCAGCAGAGTTGCGGGAAGCTCCTATAATTCACCCCTCCACTTT CATSRVAGSSYNSPLHF
- - TRBJ1-5 TRBV6-6 TGTGCCAGCAGTTACAATCCGGGGGATCAGCCCCAGCATTTT CASSYNPGDQPQHF
- - TRBJ2-5 TRBV19 TGTGCCAGTAGTATCGGCGCATCCGGGGAGACCCAGTACTTC CASSIGASGETQYF
TRBD2 once TRBJ2-3 TRBV19 TGTGCCAGTAGTACCGAGCGGGGATACACAGATACGCAGTATTTT CASSTERGYTDTQYF
- - TRBJ1-1 TRBV5-1 TGCGCCAGCAGCTTCAATGGGGGGACTGAAGCTTTCTTT CASSFNGGTEAFF
TRBD2 - TRBJ2-1 TRBV5-1 TGCGCCAGCAGCTTGGCGGGACTAGCGGGAGTTAATGAGCAGTTCTTC CASSLAGLAGVNEQFF
- - TRBJ1-4 TRBV5-6 TGTGCCAGCAGCCTTGTAGCGTCGCGGTCTGAAAAACTGTTTTTT CASSLVASRSEKLFF
- - TRBJ2-3 TRBV7-3 TGTGCCATCCCGGATAGTGCGGAGGCGGCAGATACGCAGTATTTT CAIPDSAEAADTQYF
- few TRBJ2-7 TRBV28 TGTGCCAGCAGTTTGCAGGACTTCTCCTACGAGCAGTACTTC CASSLQDFSYEQYF
TRBD2 - TRBJ2-3 TRBV7-3 TGTGCCAGCACAGCGGGGAGCACAGATACGCAGTATTTT CASTAGSTDTQYF
- - TRBJ1-1 TRBV27 TGTGCCAGCAGTCCCTCTCAAGGGGCAGAAATTTGGGCTATGAACACTGAAGCTTTCTTT CASSPSQGAEIWAMNTEAFF
- - TRBJ1-2 TRBV2 TGTGCCAGCAGCCTATACGGACAGAACTATGGCTACACCTTC CASSLYGQNYGYTF
- few TRBJ2-3 TRBV7-2 TGTGCCAGCAGCCCACAAGGGTTGGGGGGTACAGATACGCAGTATTTT CASSPQGLGGTDTQYF
TRBD1 - TRBJ2-3 TRBV7-2 TGTGCCAGCAGCTCGACAGGGGCGACTACGCAGTATTTT CASSSTGATTQYF
TRBD1 - TRBJ1-1 TRBV19 TGTGCCAGTAGTGCAGACAGGGTCACTGAAGCTTTCTTT CASSADRVTEAFF
TRBD1 - TRBJ2-3 TRBV9 TGTGCCAGCAGCGTAGGGGGACAGCGCACAGATACGCAGTATTTT CASSVGGQRTDTQYF
- - TRBJ2-1 TRBV7-9 TGTGCCAGCAGCTTTCTCCGGGAAAATCGGAATGAGCAGTTCTTC CASSFLRENRNEQFF
- - TRBJ2-3 TRBV5-1 TGCGCCAGCAGCCCCGGAGTCAGCACAGATACGCAGTATTTT CASSPGVSTDTQYF
- - TRBJ2-3 TRBV30 TGTGCCTGGAGTTTAAAGGCTAGCGCCACGCAGTATTTT CAWSLKASATQYF
- - TRBJ1-2 TRBV27 TGTGCCAGCAGTCCCCTCCCAGTGGACTATGGCTACACCTTC CASSPLPVDYGYTF
- - TRBJ2-2 TRBV7-3 TGTGCCAGCAGCACGGGGTACACCGGGGAGCTGTTTTTT CASSTGYTGELFF
TRBD1 - TRBJ2-6 TRBV5-6 TGTGCCAGCAGCCCAGAGGGGGCCTCCGGGGCCAACGTCCTGACTTTC CASSPEGASGANVLTF
- once TRBJ1-1 TRBV2 TGTGCCAGCAGGCCCCGGGGTGGGAACACTGAAGCTTTCTTT CASRPRGGNTEAFF
TRBD1 few TRBJ1-2 TRBV5-1 TGCGCCAGCAGCCTACGGACAGGGCCAGGGGATGGCTACACCTTC CASSLRTGPGDGYTF
TRBD1 - TRBJ2-7 TRBV29-1 TGCAGCGTTGATGGGGACAGTCCCTACGAGCAGTACTTC CSVDGDSPYEQYF
- - TRBJ2-3 TRBV15 TGTGCCACCAGCGGCGGAAGGAGGAGCACAGATACGCAGTATTTT CATSGGRRSTDTQYF
TRBD2 - TRBJ2-7 TRBV11-3 TGTGCCAAGGGAGAAACGGGACTAGCGGATTCCTACGAGCAGTACTTC CAKGETGLADSYEQYF